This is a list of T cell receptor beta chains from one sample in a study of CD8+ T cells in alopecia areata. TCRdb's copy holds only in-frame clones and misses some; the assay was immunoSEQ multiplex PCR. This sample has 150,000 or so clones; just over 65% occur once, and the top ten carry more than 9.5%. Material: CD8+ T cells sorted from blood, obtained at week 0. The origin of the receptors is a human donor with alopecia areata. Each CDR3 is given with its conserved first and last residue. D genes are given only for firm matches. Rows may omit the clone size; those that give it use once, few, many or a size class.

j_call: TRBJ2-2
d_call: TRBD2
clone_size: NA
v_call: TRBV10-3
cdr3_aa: CAISGGTSSTGELFF
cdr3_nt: TGTGCCATCAGTGGCGGGACTAGCAGTACCGGGGAGCTGTTTTTT

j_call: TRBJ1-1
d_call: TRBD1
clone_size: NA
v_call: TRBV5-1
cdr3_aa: CASSLVTGGTEAFF
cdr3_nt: TGCGCCAGCAGCTTGGTCACAGGGGGCACTGAAGCTTTCTTT

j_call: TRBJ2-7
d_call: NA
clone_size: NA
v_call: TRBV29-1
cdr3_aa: CSVEVTAGIYEQYF
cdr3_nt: TGCAGCGTTGAAGTTACGGCAGGGATCTACGAGCAGTACTTC

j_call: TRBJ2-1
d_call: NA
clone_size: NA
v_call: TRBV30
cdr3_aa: CACGQYNEQFF
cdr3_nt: TGTGCCTGCGGACAGTACAATGAGCAGTTCTTC

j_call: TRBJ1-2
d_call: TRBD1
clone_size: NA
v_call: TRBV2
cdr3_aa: CASLGQAYGYTF
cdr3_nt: TGTGCCAGCCTGGGACAGGCCTATGGCTACACCTTC

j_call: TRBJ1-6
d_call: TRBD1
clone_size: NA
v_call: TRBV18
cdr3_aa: CASSRSGTGPHNSPLHF
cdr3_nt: TGTGCCAGCTCAAGATCCGGGACAGGGCCGCATAATTCACCCCTCCACTTT

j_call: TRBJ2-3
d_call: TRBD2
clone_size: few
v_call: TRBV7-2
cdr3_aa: CAEGSSTSGGTTDTQYF
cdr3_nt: TGTGCCGAGGGTAGCTCGACTAGCGGGGGGACCACAGATACGCAGTATTTT

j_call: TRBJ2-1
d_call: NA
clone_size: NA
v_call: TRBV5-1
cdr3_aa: CASSQHRSGAYNEQFF
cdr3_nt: TGCGCCAGCAGCCAGCACAGATCGGGGGCATACAATGAGCAGTTCTTC

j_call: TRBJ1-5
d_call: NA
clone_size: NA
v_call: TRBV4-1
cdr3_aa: CASSQVGVQPQHF
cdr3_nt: TGCGCCAGCAGCCAAGTAGGGGTCCAGCCCCAGCATTTT

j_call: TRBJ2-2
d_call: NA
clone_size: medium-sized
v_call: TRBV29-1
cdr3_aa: CSVEFGSANTGELFF
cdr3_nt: TGCAGCGTTGAATTCGGGAGCGCGAACACCGGGGAGCTGTTTTTT

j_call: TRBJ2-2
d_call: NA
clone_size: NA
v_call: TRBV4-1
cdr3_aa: CASTQGAGELFF
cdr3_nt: TGCGCCAGCACCCAGGGAGCCGGGGAGCTGTTTTTT

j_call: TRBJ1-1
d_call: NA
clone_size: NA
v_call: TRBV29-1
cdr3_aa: CSVEGIEAFF
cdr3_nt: TGCAGCGTTGAAGGAATTGAAGCTTTCTTT

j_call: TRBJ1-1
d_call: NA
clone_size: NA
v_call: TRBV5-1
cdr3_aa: CASSLTGRGNTEAFF
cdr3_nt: TGCGCCAGCAGCTTGACAGGGAGAGGGAACACTGAAGCTTTCTTT

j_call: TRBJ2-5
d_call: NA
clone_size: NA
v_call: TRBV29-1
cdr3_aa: CSVPGVGETQYF
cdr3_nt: TGCAGCGTTCCAGGGGTCGGGGAGACCCAGTACTTC

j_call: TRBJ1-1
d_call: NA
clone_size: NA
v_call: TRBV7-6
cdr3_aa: CASSLGGRSNTEAFF
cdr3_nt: TGTGCCAGCAGCTTAGGGGGCCGAAGCAACACTGAAGCTTTCTTT